This TCR beta chain derives from a study of memory CD4+ T cells and cytomegalovirus serostatus. In the authors' workflow: After removing out-of-frame reads, approximately 2.2 million distinct TCRbeta sequences remained. The assay was immunoSEQ multiplex PCR, and TCRdb's table has in-frame clones only and misses some. D and trimming were read from the DNA, whereas the V and J calls and clone size are those reported in that table. The sample has fewer than 40,000 clones, about 80% seen once. The sort gate was single viable CD3+CD4+CD8-CD45RO+ cells for memory CD4+ T cells. CD4+ T cells were isolated by positive magnetic selection. V shed 6 bases and J shed 4 bases, with 12 bases lying between them. This CDR3 has 13 residues. CDR1 and CDR2 (germline): LNHNV, YYDKDF (reference sequence).

The clonotype was recovered from an adult in good health and CMV-seropositive. Sequenced: memory CD4+ T cells from blood. This chain links TRBV15 with TRBJ2-5; D perhaps matches TRBD1 (6 bases). The CDR3 loop is CATRAAGAETQYF. CDR3 DNA sequence: TGTGCCACCAGGGCGGCAGGGGCAGAGACCCAGTACTTC.